This is a list of T cell receptor beta chains from one sample in a study of blood T cell repertoires in COVID-19. TCRdb's table, derived via immunoSEQ multiplex PCR, lists solely in-frame clones and lacks some. The table has some 180,000 clones, around 83% seen once; the top ten hold 3% to 3.5%. The sample consisted of PBMCs or T cells enriched from blood (not recorded which). The receptor source for this set is a woman aged 25 to 45 who had been exposed to COVID-19. CDR3s leave out the opening cysteine and the closing phenylalanine or tryptophan. Fields, in order: CDR3 length, V gene, J gene, D gene, CDR3 protein. D genes are given only for firm matches.

13,TRBV30,TRBJ2-5,.,AWSIPGAGKETQY
11,TRBV2,TRBJ1-4,.,ASSSQGNEKLF
15,TRBV11-2,TRBJ1-4,.,ASSLRGGRMTNEKLF
9,TRBV20-1,TRBJ1-2,.,SARSVYGYT
15,TRBV4-2,TRBJ2-1,TRBD2,ASSQEGGTSSYNEQF
15,TRBV19,TRBJ1-4,.,ASTPHQISATNEKLF
13,TRBV4-1,TRBJ1-2,.,ASSQDLGGNYGYT
13,TRBV10-2,TRBJ2-7,TRBD1,ASNEGWTGGEEQY
13,TRBV6-5,TRBJ1-3,.,ASSRPSGAGNTIY
12,TRBV19,TRBJ1-2,.,ASSPRQVSWGYT
12,TRBV9,TRBJ2-1,.,ASSVENSYNEQF
13,TRBV4-3,TRBJ2-7,.,ASSLGSEGAYEQY
12,TRBV11-2,TRBJ1-6,.,ASSPPQYNSPLH
14,TRBV24-1,TRBJ1-2,.,APGEGEPRPVDGYT
11,TRBV10-1,TRBJ1-2,.,ASSEAGAYGYT
13,TRBV3-1/TRBV3-2,TRBJ1-2,TRBD1,ASSPRPGTGYGYT
12,TRBV11-2,TRBJ2-7,.,ASSLDTGAYEQY
10,TRBV3-1/TRBV3-2,TRBJ1-1,.,ASSQSNTEAF
10,TRBV2,TRBJ2-7,.,ASSAPVGKQY
13,TRBV9,TRBJ1-4,TRBD1,ASSVGTGVGEKLF
16,TRBV28,TRBJ1-3,.,ASSFGGLPVGSGNTIY
13,TRBV25-1,TRBJ1-1,.,ASRQTGTLGTEAF
16,TRBV9,TRBJ2-2,TRBD1,ASSVNTGQGANTGELF
11,TRBV3-1/TRBV3-2,TRBJ1-5,.,ASSQGGDQPQH
13,TRBV19,TRBJ1-4,.,ASSIFKGASEKLF
9,TRBV20-1,TRBJ2-3,TRBD1,SAETGDTQY
12,TRBV5-4,TRBJ1-4,.,ASSLELAGEKLF
13,TRBV27,TRBJ2-2,TRBD1,ASRPGGRGTGELF
15,TRBV7-9,TRBJ2-7,TRBD1,ASSLRQGASIPYEQY
16,TRBV3-1/TRBV3-2,TRBJ2-5,.,ASSQVLGTAKGVETQY
12,TRBV2,TRBJ1-5,.,ASSDLAGDQPQH
15,TRBV7-9,TRBJ1-1,TRBD1,ASSAQGGAGIHTEAF
13,TRBV27,TRBJ1-2,TRBD1,ASMGPDRGLNGYT
13,TRBV28,TRBJ1-2,TRBD1,ASRKPGQGIYGYT
12,TRBV5-1,TRBJ1-4,TRBD1,ASSEGGYNEKLF
13,TRBV10-3,TRBJ2-5,TRBD1,AIRSGQGLKETQY
11,TRBV12-3/TRBV12-4,TRBJ1-5,.,ASSFGGNQPQH
15,TRBV5-1,TRBJ1-5,TRBD1,ASSLAPTGGENQPQH
12,TRBV7-8,TRBJ1-5,TRBD1,ASSWTGGYQPQH
11,TRBV6-5,TRBJ1-2,TRBD1,ASYRGRKDGYT
11,TRBV6-4,TRBJ1-1,TRBD1,ASRTTGGTEAF